This TCR beta chain was sequenced for a study of shared clonotypes between healthy human individuals. Study-wide context: Donors were a couple of women and a few men aged 18 to 49.

Study outcomes and limitations: There were few donors, and this limited the genetic and exposure-history diversity represented.

CD45RA-negative memory and CD45RA+ naive subsets were split from the CD4+ cells. Sequencing used immunoSEQ multiplex PCR; TCRdb keeps in-frame clones, though not all of them. The data show 2 million to 3 million clones, with roughly nine tenths seen just once and over 0.12% held by the top ten. With regard to this clone: Its matching antigen is unknown.

The clonotype comes from a man aged 18 to 29 in good health. The sample taken for sequencing was naive CD4+ T cells sorted from blood. Sample subset: CD45RA+ positively selected.

The CDR3 loop reads CKPGAGNAYEQYF. The DNA of the CDR3 is TGTAAGCCCGGTGCAGGGAATGCCTACGAGCAGTACTTC. The chain uses TRBV7-4 and TRBJ2-7; possibly TRBD1 for D (5 bases). This CDR3 has 13 amino acids. CDR1 and CDR2 from the germline V gene are SGHVT and SQSDAQ.